Listed below are T cell receptor beta chains from one sample, sequenced in a study of OX40 agonist ivuxolimab in advanced cancers. The method was immunoSEQ multiplex PCR; TCRdb's version includes in-frame clones alone and lacks a portion of them. Of approximately 49,000 clones listed, 83% were seen once; the top ten hold over 1%. Sample: CD4+ or CD8+ T cells sorted from blood, taken in a trial of the OX40 agonist ivuxolimab. All receptors derive from an adult with an advanced solid tumor such as melanoma, head and neck, liver or kidney cancer. Both conserved end residues are part of each CDR3. D genes are given only for firm matches. Some rows mark clone size as missing; the rest say once, few, many or name a class of expanded clone.

V gene	D gene	clone size	J gene	CDR3 protein	CDR3 DNA
TRBV30	TRBD1	once	TRBJ1-2	CAWKGQNYGYTF	TGTGCCTGGAAGGGACAGAACTATGGTTACACCTTC
TRBV7-2	TRBD2	-	TRBJ2-5	CASSLLAGGPQETQYF	TGTGCCAGCAGCCTACTAGCGGGGGGTCCCCAAGAGACCCAGTACTTC
TRBV6-5	TRBD2	-	TRBJ2-7	CASSYAGTISYEQYF	TGTGCCAGCAGTTACGCCGGGACTATTTCCTACGAGCAGTACTTC
TRBV7-3	-	-	TRBJ1-2	CASSLQGGSNYGYTF	TGTGCCAGCAGCTTACAGGGCGGCTCTAACTATGGCTACACCTTC
TRBV7-9	-	-	TRBJ1-6	CASSLQPGPNSPLHF	TGTGCCAGCAGCTTACAGCCCGGGCCTAATTCACCCCTCCACTTT
TRBV7-7	-	-	TRBJ2-2	CASSLEPPWGRLSTGELFF	TGTGCTAGCAGCTTAGAGCCCCCCTGGGGCAGACTTAGCACCGGGGAGCTGTTTTTT
TRBV7-2	-	-	TRBJ1-1	CASSRDPTGMREIF	TGTGCCAGCAGCCGCGATCCGACAGGTATGCGGGAGATATTT
TRBV6-5	-	-	TRBJ2-3	CASSWARTDTQYF	TGTGCCAGCAGTTGGGCACGCACAGATACGCAGTATTTT
TRBV20-1	-	-	TRBJ1-1	CSVRTTFEAFF	TGCAGCGTTCGGACGACGTTTGAAGCTTTCTTT
TRBV6-6	-	-	TRBJ2-2	CASSYGDLNTGELFF	TGTGCCAGCAGTTACGGGGACCTTAACACCGGGGAGCTGTTTTTT
TRBV7-2	TRBD1	-	TRBJ2-5	CASSQGTGSDETQYF	TGCGCCAGCAGCCAAGGGACAGGGAGTGATGAGACCCAGTACTTC
TRBV6-5	-	-	TRBJ1-3	CASSEAHENTIYF	TGTGCCAGCAGTGAAGCGCATGAAAACACCATATATTTT
TRBV2	TRBD1	-	TRBJ1-2	CASRSLRDRGPRGYGYTF	TGTGCCAGCAGATCTCTCCGGGACAGGGGGCCCAGAGGGTATGGCTACACCTTC
TRBV7-2	TRBD2	-	TRBJ2-1	CASSSQRGLNEQFF	TGTGCCAGCAGCTCCCAGCGGGGGTTGAATGAGCAGTTCTTC
TRBV5-5	TRBD2	-	TRBJ2-2	CASSGQQRGNTGELFF	TGTGCCAGCAGCGGCCAGCAGCGGGGGAACACCGGGGAGCTGTTTTTT
TRBV5-1	TRBD2	-	TRBJ2-3	CASSRLGTSGGTDTQYF	TGCGCCAGCAGCAGACTAGGGACTAGCGGGGGAACAGATACGCAGTATTTT
TRBV2	TRBD1	-	TRBJ1-5	CASNTGGQPQHF	TGTGCCAGCAACACAGGGGGTCAGCCCCAGCATTTT
TRBV5-1	TRBD2	-	TRBJ2-7	CASSLNAGESYEQYF	TGCGCCAGCAGCTTGAACGCGGGGGAGTCCTACGAGCAGTACTTC
TRBV4-1	-	-	TRBJ2-2	CASSQLYRDLGTGELFF	TGCGCCAGCAGCCAATTATACAGGGACCTTGGCACCGGGGAGCTGTTTTTT
TRBV9	-	-	TRBJ2-2	CASSVGTPNTGELFF	TGTGCCAGCAGCGTAGGGACGCCGAACACCGGGGAGCTGTTTTTT
TRBV27	-	-	TRBJ2-6	CASTWGRAGANVLTF	TGTGCCAGCACATGGGGCAGGGCTGGGGCCAACGTCCTGACTTTC
TRBV6-5	-	-	TRBJ2-6	CASSYSTSPGANVLTF	TGTGCCAGCAGTTACTCGACCTCACCTGGGGCCAACGTCCTGACTTTC
TRBV7-2	TRBD1	-	TRBJ1-2	CASRQGVTAGYTF	TGTGCCAGCAGGCAGGGGGTTACGGCTGGCTACACCTTC
TRBV10-3	-	-	TRBJ2-3	CAISEPQRVSTDTQYF	TGTGCCATCAGTGAGCCCCAGCGGGTAAGCACAGATACGCAGTATTTT
TRBV6-6	TRBD2	-	TRBJ2-5	CASSRREIAGTETQYF	TGTGCCAGCAGTCGCCGGGAGATAGCGGGGACAGAGACCCAGTACTTC
TRBV5-1	-	-	TRBJ2-1	CASSSEGAPYNEQFF	TGCGCCAGCAGCTCCGAGGGCGCACCGTACAATGAGCAGTTCTTC
TRBV5-1	TRBD2	-	TRBJ2-7	CASSLPREGYEQYF	TGCGCCAGCAGCTTGCCCAGGGAGGGATACGAGCAGTACTTC
TRBV7-9	TRBD2	-	TRBJ2-7	CASSLSLAGGSYEQYF	TGTGCCAGCAGCTTAAGCCTAGCGGGGGGTTCCTACGAGCAGTACTTC
TRBV5-8	TRBD2	-	TRBJ2-7	CASSFTGTSGGFYEQYF	TGTGCCAGCAGCTTTACCGGGACTAGCGGGGGTTTCTACGAGCAGTACTTC
TRBV7-8	TRBD2	-	TRBJ2-1	CASSLTSGVYNEQFF	TGTGCCAGCAGCCTTACTAGCGGGGTGTACAATGAGCAGTTCTTC
TRBV7-2	-	-	TRBJ2-1	CASSYDSYNEQFF	TGTGCCAGCAGCTACGACAGCTACAATGAGCAGTTCTTC
TRBV7-2	-	medium-sized	TRBJ2-6	CATHPGAGANVLTF	TGTGCCACCCACCCAGGGGCTGGGGCCAACGTCCTGACTTTC
TRBV2	TRBD1	-	TRBJ1-3	CASREDREPGNTIYF	TGTGCCAGCAGGGAGGACAGGGAACCTGGAAACACCATATATTTT
TRBV27	-	-	TRBJ2-7	CASIRSGALPYEQYF	TGTGCCAGTATTCGATCCGGGGCGCTCCCCTACGAGCAGTACTTC
TRBV7-8	TRBD1	once	TRBJ2-7	CASSLVSLAETGVPPVNYEQYF	TGTGCCAGCAGCTTGGTCTCTCTGGCCGAGACAGGGGTCCCGCCGGTCAACTACGAGCAGTACTTC
TRBV5-1	TRBD2	once	TRBJ2-5	CASSLVSGGAEETQYF	TGCGCCAGCAGCTTGGTTAGCGGGGGGGCCGAAGAGACCCAGTACTTC
TRBV5-4	-	-	TRBJ2-2	CASSLGRGSLNTGELFF	TGTGCCAGCAGCTTGGGGAGGGGGTCTCTGAACACCGGGGAGCTGTTTTTT
TRBV9	-	-	TRBJ2-2	CASSVVPAGLGTPDPGELFF	TGTGCCAGCAGCGTAGTCCCTGCGGGTCTTGGGACACCAGACCCCGGGGAGCTGTTTTTT
TRBV14	TRBD1	-	TRBJ2-7	CASSQRQGPPYEQYF	TGTGCCAGCAGCCAACGACAGGGACCCCCCTACGAGCAGTACTTC
TRBV5-6	TRBD1	-	TRBJ2-3	CASSLPGSGGADTQYF	TGTGCCAGCAGCTTGCCGGGTTCAGGGGGCGCAGATACGCAGTATTTT
TRBV4-3	TRBD1	-	TRBJ1-1	CASSHNRGNTEAFF	TGCGCCAGCAGCCACAACAGGGGGAACACTGAAGCTTTCTTT